These T cell receptor beta chains were read from a single sample in a study of cytomegalovirus exposure and HLA in healthy donors. Profiled with immunoSEQ multiplex PCR; TCRdb holds only in-frame clones, not every one. The sample lists approximately 89,000 clones; around 74% were seen once. Sequences were obtained from PBMCs. The source of these receptors is a man between 25 and 39 years old in good health and CMV-seropositive. The CDR3 runs from the conserved cysteine through the conserved F or W. D genes are given only for firm matches. Expanded clones are given a class, and other clones once, few, many or no size at all.

v_gene,j_gene,d_gene,abundance,CDR3aa,CDR3nt
TRBV2,TRBJ1-1,NA,many,CASSGLLLATNTEAFF,TGTGCCAGCAGTGGCCTCCTCTTGGCAACGAACACTGAAGCTTTCTTT
TRBV4-3,TRBJ2-1,TRBD1,NA,CASSAPGQGFDEQFF,TGCGCCAGCAGCGCGCCGGGACAGGGGTTCGATGAGCAGTTCTTC
TRBV30,TRBJ2-7,TRBD1,NA,CAWGQGSYEQYF,TGTGCCTGGGGACAGGGTTCCTACGAGCAGTACTTC
TRBV4-1,TRBJ1-5,TRBD1,NA,CASSHETGGNQPQHF,TGCGCCAGCAGCCATGAAACAGGGGGCAATCAGCCCCAGCATTTT
TRBV7-9,TRBJ1-2,TRBD1,NA,CASRLNDRVGYGYTF,TGTGCCAGCAGGCTTAACGACAGGGTGGGCTATGGCTACACCTTC
TRBV10-3,TRBJ2-2,NA,NA,CAISGHPNTGELFF,TGTGCCATCAGCGGACACCCGAACACCGGGGAGCTGTTTTTT
TRBV30,TRBJ2-7,TRBD2,NA,CAWSVGLAGAWGEQYF,TGTGCCTGGAGTGTAGGGCTAGCGGGGGCATGGGGCGAGCAGTACTTC
TRBV13,TRBJ2-1,NA,NA,CASSSRGVGNEQFF,TGTGCCAGCAGCTCCAGGGGGGTCGGCAATGAGCAGTTCTTC
TRBV19,TRBJ2-2,TRBD2,NA,CASSSRRGGTGELFF,TGTGCCAGTAGTAGTCGGCGGGGGGGCACCGGGGAGCTGTTTTTT
TRBV6-1,TRBJ1-4,NA,many,CASQIPGQQVKLFF,TGTGCCAGCCAAATCCCGGGACAACAGGTCAAACTGTTTTTT
TRBV15,TRBJ2-5,NA,NA,CATSRDVAGLETQYF,TGTGCCACCAGCAGAGATGTTGCGGGTTTGGAGACCCAGTACTTC
TRBV7-6,TRBJ2-1,NA,NA,CASSFASGDYNEQFF,TGTGCCAGCAGCTTTGCCTCCGGGGACTACAATGAGCAGTTCTTC
TRBV15,TRBJ1-1,TRBD1,NA,CATSREWGQDEAFF,TGTGCCACCAGCAGAGAATGGGGACAGGATGAAGCTTTCTTT
TRBV7-2,TRBJ2-5,TRBD2,NA,CASSSGLAGSFLGETQYF,TGTGCCAGCAGCTCGGGACTAGCGGGGTCATTCCTCGGAGAGACCCAGTACTTC
TRBV5-1,TRBJ2-7,NA,NA,CASSLSVSKGEYEQYF,TGCGCCAGCAGCTTGTCGGTCTCTAAAGGGGAATACGAGCAGTACTTC
TRBV9,TRBJ2-1,NA,NA,CASSPGVDNEQFF,TGTGCCAGCAGCCCAGGGGTTGACAATGAGCAGTTCTTC
TRBV11-2,TRBJ2-5,TRBD1,once,CASSPGDRAQETQYF,TGTGCCAGCAGCCCAGGGGACAGGGCCCAAGAGACCCAGTACTTC
TRBV11-2,TRBJ2-7,TRBD2,NA,CASSLVAGGAYEQYF,TGTGCCAGCAGCTTAGTGGCGGGGGGCGCCTACGAGCAGTACTTC
TRBV7-2,TRBJ2-7,TRBD1,NA,CASSVDRGASYEQYF,TGTGCCAGCAGCGTCGACAGGGGGGCCTCCTACGAGCAGTACTTC
TRBV7-3,TRBJ1-6,NA,NA,CASSLNAGTYNSPLHF,TGTGCCAGCAGCTTAAATGCCGGGACTTATAATTCACCCCTCCACTTT
TRBV6-5,TRBJ2-1,TRBD2,NA,CASSYHRTRLYNEQFF,TGTGCCAGCAGTTACCATCGGACTAGACTTTACAATGAGCAGTTCTTC
TRBV30,TRBJ1-3,NA,few,CAWSVTGIGNTIYF,TGTGCCTGGAGTGTTACAGGGATTGGAAACACCATATATTTT
TRBV9,TRBJ2-3,TRBD2,NA,CASSVVAGGLSDTQYF,TGTGCCAGCAGCGTAGTAGCGGGGGGACTTTCCGATACGCAGTATTTT
TRBV18,TRBJ2-7,NA,NA,CASSRGAYEQYF,TGTGCCAGCTCACGAGGAGCATACGAGCAGTACTTC
TRBV2,TRBJ1-1,NA,NA,CASSDNGRTTEAFF,TGTGCCAGCAGTGACAATGGGAGGACCACTGAAGCTTTCTTT
TRBV19,TRBJ1-4,NA,few,CASQIGNVRGGREKLFF,TGTGCCAGCCAAATAGGGAACGTACGGGGGGGAAGAGAAAAACTGTTTTTT
TRBV10-3,TRBJ1-2,TRBD1,NA,CAISGGQGDGYTF,TGTGCCATCAGTGGAGGACAGGGGGACGGCTACACCTTC
TRBV11-1,TRBJ2-3,TRBD1,NA,CASLDRGLTDTQYF,TGTGCCAGTCTTGACAGGGGGCTCACAGATACGCAGTATTTT
TRBV21-1,TRBJ2-2,NA,NA,CASRKRGNTGELFF,TGTGCCAGCAGAAAAAGGGGGAACACCGGGGAGCTGTTTTTT
TRBV14,TRBJ2-2,NA,NA,CASSQELAGPGELFF,TGTGCCAGCAGCCAAGAGCTGGCGGGGCCCGGGGAGCTGTTTTTT
TRBV11-1,TRBJ1-2,TRBD1,NA,CASSWDSRANYGYTF,TGTGCCAGCAGTTGGGACAGCCGAGCTAACTATGGCTACACCTTC
TRBV10-3,TRBJ2-5,NA,NA,CAISESSQGGETQYF,TGTGCCATCAGTGAGTCGTCACAGGGAGGGGAGACCCAGTACTTC
TRBV5-1,TRBJ2-3,NA,NA,CASSPSSTSTDTQYF,TGCGCCAGCAGCCCAAGCTCAACTAGCACAGATACGCAGTATTTT
TRBV5-1,TRBJ2-7,NA,few,CASSFEQGAEQYF,TGCGCCAGCAGCTTCGAACAGGGTGCCGAGCAGTACTTC
TRBV5-1,TRBJ2-7,NA,NA,CASSLGYEQYF,TGCGCCAGCAGCTTGGGCTACGAGCAGTACTTC
TRBV30,TRBJ1-1,NA,NA,CAWSRNRNTEAFF,TGTGCCTGGAGCCGAAACAGGAACACTGAAGCTTTCTTT
TRBV4-1,TRBJ1-2,NA,few,CASSQEWPGTRNGYTF,TGCGCCAGCAGCCAAGAGTGGCCCGGGACACGAAATGGCTACACCTTC
TRBV7-9,TRBJ1-5,NA,NA,CASSSLTLTGDQPQHF,TGTGCCAGCAGCTCCCTGACACTCACGGGGGATCAGCCCCAGCATTTT